Listed here is a single TCR beta chain. The target antigen is unknown. The use of a sample-barcoded 5' primer and a J-beta primer mix characterized a second PCR of roughly 6 to 11 cycles. In TCRdb, the 5' RACE reads were re-called with MiXCR into one record per CDR3 protein. Found here are approximately 1.5 million distinct CDR3 sequences, about 35% of them singletons; the top ten hold 10% to 12%. The data were obtained in a study of blood T cells in healthy people across ages. The study's findings and limits: Donor CMV status, an unknown factor, possibly confounded changes in expanded clonotypes.

Sequencing was performed on blood. This receptor was obtained from a woman aged 25 to 39 in good health.

This chain's CDR3 is CATSTGINEQFF. CDR3 sequence (DNA): TGTGCCACCAGCACAGGGATCAATGAGCAGTTCTTC. J is TRBJ2-1 and V is TRBV24-1; perhaps TRBD1 as D (6 bases). Germline CDR1 KGHDR, CDR2 SFDVKD. V was trimmed by 7 bases and J by 6 bases, leaving 9 bases between them. The CDR3 sequence is 12 residues long.